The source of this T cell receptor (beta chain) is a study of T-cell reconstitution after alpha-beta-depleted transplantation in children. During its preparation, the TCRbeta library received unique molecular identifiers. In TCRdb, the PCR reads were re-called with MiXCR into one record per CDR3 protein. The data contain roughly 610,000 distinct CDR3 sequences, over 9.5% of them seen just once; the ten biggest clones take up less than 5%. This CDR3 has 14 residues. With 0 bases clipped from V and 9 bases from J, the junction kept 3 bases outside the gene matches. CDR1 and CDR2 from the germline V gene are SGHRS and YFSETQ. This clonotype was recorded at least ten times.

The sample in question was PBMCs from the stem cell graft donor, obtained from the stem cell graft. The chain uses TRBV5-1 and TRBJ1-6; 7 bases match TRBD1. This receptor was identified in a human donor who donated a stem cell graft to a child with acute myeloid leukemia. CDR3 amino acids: CASSLEGAASPLHF. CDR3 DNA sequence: TGCGCCAGCAGCTTGGAGGGGGCGGCTTCACCCCTCCACTTT.